This T cell receptor beta chain derives from a study of human T cells and chemical hapten exposure. As for the study in general: Patch tests put 0.01% DPC on the upper back, read at 6 days. Whole-study results and caveats: No change in TCRs above 1 in 1000 frequency was produced by DPC sensitization.

Each CDR3 protein is one row after TCRdb ran MiXCR on the RACE reads. The sample has about 89,000 distinct CDR3 sequences; 10% to 15% are singletons. From germline, CDR1 is SGHTA and CDR2 FQGNSA. The V and J ends lost 2 bases and 2 bases respectively, with 22 bases between them. This CDR3 is built from 18 residues. Noted time point: patch test 3, about 24 weeks after DPC sensitization. The treatment is: therapeutic diphenylcyclopropenone sensitization with weekly scalp DPC. This clonotype was seen at least ten times. The antigen is not known. This TCR came from a woman in her 50s with alopecia areata. Some clones in this sample may be carry-over from other donors' samples. The source material was whole blood, sampled in connection with sensitization to the hapten diphenylcyclopropenone (DPC). The chain couples TRBV7-2 to TRBJ2-7; D could derive from TRBD1 or TRBD2 (6 bases each). The CDR3 DNA sequence: TGTGCCAGCAGCTTATTCTTTGATTTGGGGGCGGGGACCTACGAGCAGTACTTC. Residues: CASSLFFDLGAGTYEQYF. Full variable domain (missing parts from reference TRBV7-2 and TRBJ2-7): GAGVSQSPSNKVTEKGKDVELRCDPISGHTALYWYRQSLGQGLEFLIYFQGNSAPDKSGLPSDRFSAERTGGSVSTLTIQRTQQEDSAVYLCASSLFFDLGAGTYEQYFGPGTRLTVT.